This TCR beta chain was captured in a study of fetal regulatory T cell absence and autoimmunity (dated by TCRdb to the late 2010s). Concerning the study at large: Exocrine pancreas autoimmunity was observed in the IPEX patients in the absence of clinical diabetes. Overall study outcomes, separate from this receptor: Cord blood and pancreas had broadly similar TRB gene family usage, resembling published neonatal and adult repertoires. Compared with cord blood, the pancreas TCR compartment showed significant oligoclonal enrichment, and some top clones were enriched more than 90-fold. The oligoclonal enrichment was interpreted as support for antigen-driven autoimmunity in the pancreas before birth in IPEX syndrome.

Repertoire sequencing was done on genomic DNA taken from frozen pancreas tissue. The DNeasy Blood and Tissue Kit was used to extract about 1.9-3.1 ug of genomic DNA from either umbilical cord blood or frozen pancreas. Amplification and barcoding of TCRbeta CDR3 regions were carried out by two-step multiplex PCR on the immunoSEQ human TCRbeta survey platform. Libraries were sequenced on Illumina instruments, and IgH from the same samples was sequenced in parallel. Processing in the source paper ran as follows. To remove PCR and sequencing errors, raw reads were filtered against IMGT V, D, J definitions and grouped with a nearest-neighbor algorithm. Clones were defined by identical nucleotide sequence; differential abundance between tissues used per-clone Fisher exact tests with pFDR threshold p<0.01. Clones whose frequencies were too low for statistical inference were excluded by a minimum inclusion filter of 10 in either sample. Pairwise clonal comparisons used the immunoSEQ Analyzer, and gene family usage was assessed with IMGT tools. TCRdb carries this immuneACCESS record with in-frame sequences only. Its versions omit some clonotypes, under half of them owing to an unresolved V gene in the studies checked, with the rest unexplained. V and J calls plus clone size are reproduced from that table; the DNA served to infer D and trimming. This sample has 95,000 or so clones in its table, and around 72% of those were observed once. The ten largest clones capture roughly 2% of the sample.

This clone was seen a handful of times. The specificity of this receptor is unknown. Per-nucleotide qualities are absent, and no much larger clonotype sits a single base away. The sample comprised pancreas tissue. The TCR sequence derives from a male donor with IPEX syndrome.

The CDR3 region has the sequence CASSLGAGEQYF. At the DNA level, the sequence is TGTGCCAGCAGTTTGGGGGCCGGCGAGCAGTACTTC. Rearrangement joined TRBV27 to TRBJ2-7, and TRBD1 may be the D gene, going by 6 matching bases. V is clipped by 3 bases and J by 6 bases, and the sequence between their germline boundaries is 9 bases long. From the germline V gene (reference sequence), CDR1 is MNHEY and CDR2 is SMNVEV. The CDR3 has 12 amino acids, counting the end cysteine and phenylalanine. Solely the CDR3 DNA is kept, with 36 bases framed from the first base.